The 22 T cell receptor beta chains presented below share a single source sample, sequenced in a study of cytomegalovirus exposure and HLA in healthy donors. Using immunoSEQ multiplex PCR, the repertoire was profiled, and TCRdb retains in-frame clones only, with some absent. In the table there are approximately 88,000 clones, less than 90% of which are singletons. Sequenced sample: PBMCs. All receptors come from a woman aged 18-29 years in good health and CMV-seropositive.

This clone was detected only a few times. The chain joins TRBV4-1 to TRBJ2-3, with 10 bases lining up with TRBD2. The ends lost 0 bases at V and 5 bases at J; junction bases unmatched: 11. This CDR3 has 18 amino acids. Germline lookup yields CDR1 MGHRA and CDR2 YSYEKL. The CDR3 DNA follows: TGCGCCAGCAGCCAAGAGCCGTTACCAGCGGGGGGGGGAGATACGCAGTATTTT. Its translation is CASSQEPLPAGGGDTQYF.

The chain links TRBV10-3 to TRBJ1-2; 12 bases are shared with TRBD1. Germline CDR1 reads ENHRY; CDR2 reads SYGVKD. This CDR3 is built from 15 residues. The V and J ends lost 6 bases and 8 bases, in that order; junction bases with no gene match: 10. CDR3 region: CAISGTGGAGEGYTF. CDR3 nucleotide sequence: TGTGCCATCAGCGGGACAGGGGGCGCTGGGGAAGGCTACACCTTC.

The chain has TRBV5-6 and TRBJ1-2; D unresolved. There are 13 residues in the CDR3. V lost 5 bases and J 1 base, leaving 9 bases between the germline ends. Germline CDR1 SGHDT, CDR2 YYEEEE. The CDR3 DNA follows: TGTGCCAGCAGGACTGAGAATAACTATGGCTACACCTTC. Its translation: CASRTENNYGYTF.

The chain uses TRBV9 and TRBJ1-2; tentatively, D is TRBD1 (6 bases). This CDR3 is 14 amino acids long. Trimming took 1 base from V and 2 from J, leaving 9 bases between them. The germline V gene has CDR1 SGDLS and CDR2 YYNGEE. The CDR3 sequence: CASSVYRVNYGYTF. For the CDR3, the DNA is TGTGCCAGCAGCGTATACAGGGTAAACTATGGCTACACCTTC.

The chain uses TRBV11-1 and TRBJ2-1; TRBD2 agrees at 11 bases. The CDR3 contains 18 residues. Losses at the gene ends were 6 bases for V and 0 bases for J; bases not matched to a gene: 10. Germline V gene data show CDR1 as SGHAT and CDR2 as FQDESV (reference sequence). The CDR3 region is CASSSSTSGESSYNEQFF. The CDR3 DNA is TGTGCCAGCAGTTCCTCGACTAGCGGGGAGAGCTCCTACAATGAGCAGTTCTTC.

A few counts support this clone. CDR3 nucleotides: TGTGCCAGCCTGGGCAGGGGGCATCAGCCCCAGCATTTT. Amino acids: CASLGRGHQPQHF. This chain connects TRBV28 to TRBJ1-5, with 8 bases identical to TRBD1. The length of the CDR3 is 13 residues. Per germline, CDR1 MDHEN and CDR2 SYDVKM. V lost 8 bases and J lost 5; bases outside the gene matches: 5.

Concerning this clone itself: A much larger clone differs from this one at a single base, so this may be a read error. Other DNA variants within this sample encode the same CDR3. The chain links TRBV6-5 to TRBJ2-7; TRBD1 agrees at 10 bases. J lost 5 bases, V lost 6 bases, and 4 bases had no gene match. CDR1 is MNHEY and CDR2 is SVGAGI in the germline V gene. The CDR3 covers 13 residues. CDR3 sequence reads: CASSRDRGHEQYF. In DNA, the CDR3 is TGTGCCAGCAGCCGTGACAGGGGGCACGAGCAGTACTTC.

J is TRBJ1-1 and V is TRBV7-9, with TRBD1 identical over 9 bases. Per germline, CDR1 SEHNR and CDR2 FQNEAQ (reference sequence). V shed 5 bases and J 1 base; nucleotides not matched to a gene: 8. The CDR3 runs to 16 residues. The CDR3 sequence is CASSTYRGRGNTEAFF. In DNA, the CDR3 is TGTGCCAGCAGCACTTACAGGGGGCGCGGGAACACTGAAGCTTTCTTT.

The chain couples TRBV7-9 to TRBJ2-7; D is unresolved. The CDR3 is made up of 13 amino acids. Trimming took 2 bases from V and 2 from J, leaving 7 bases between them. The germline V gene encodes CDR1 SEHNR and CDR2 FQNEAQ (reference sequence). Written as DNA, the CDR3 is TGTGCCAGCAGCTTATCCCTTCCCTACGAGCAGTACTTC. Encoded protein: CASSLSLPYEQYF.

CDR3 sequence: CASSSGQEQETQYF. The CDR3 DNA is TGCGCCAGCAGTTCGGGACAGGAACAAGAGACCCAGTACTTC. The chain carries TRBV5-1 and TRBJ2-5; 8 nucleotides agree with TRBD1. The CDR3 spans 14 residues. In germline, CDR1 is SGHRS, CDR2 YFSETQ. V shed 5 bases and J 2 bases; nucleotides not matched to a gene: 5.

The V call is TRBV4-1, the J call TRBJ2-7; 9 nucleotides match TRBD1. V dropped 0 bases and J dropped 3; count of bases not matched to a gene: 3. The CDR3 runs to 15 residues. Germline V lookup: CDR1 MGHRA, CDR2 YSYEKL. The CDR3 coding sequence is TGCGCCAGCAGCCAAGACGACAGGGGGGGCTACGAGCAGTACTTC. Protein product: CASSQDDRGGYEQYF.

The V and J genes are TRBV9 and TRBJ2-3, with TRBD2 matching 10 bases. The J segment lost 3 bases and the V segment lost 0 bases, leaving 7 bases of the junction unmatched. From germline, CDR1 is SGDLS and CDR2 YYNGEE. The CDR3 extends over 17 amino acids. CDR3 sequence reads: CASSVGMLAGGTDTQYF. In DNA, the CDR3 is TGTGCCAGCAGCGTAGGGATGTTAGCGGGGGGAACAGATACGCAGTATTTT.

CDR3 DNA sequence: TGTGCCAGCAGTACCGGGACAGGGTCTGTGGAGCAGTACTTC. Its protein product is CASSTGTGSVEQYF. The chain carries TRBV5-8 and TRBJ2-7; 9 bases map to TRBD1. Looked up from germline, CDR1 is SGHTS and CDR2 is YDEGEE. The J segment lost 7 bases and the V segment lost 5 bases, leaving 10 bases of the junction unmatched. The CDR3 consists of 14 residues. Combining the CDR3 with reference TRBV5-8 and TRBJ2-7 gives the whole variable domain EAGVTQSPTHLIKTRGQQATLRCSPISGHTSVYWYQQALGLGLQFLLWYDEGEERNRGNFPPRFSGRQFPNYSSELNVNALELEDSALYLCASSTGTGSVEQYFGPGTRLTVT.

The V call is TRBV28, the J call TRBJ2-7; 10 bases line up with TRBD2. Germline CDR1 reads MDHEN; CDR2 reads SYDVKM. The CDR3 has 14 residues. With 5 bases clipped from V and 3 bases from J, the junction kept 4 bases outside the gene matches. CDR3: CASSGVAGGYEQYF. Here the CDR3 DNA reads TGTGCCAGCAGTGGGGTAGCGGGGGGCTACGAGCAGTACTTC.

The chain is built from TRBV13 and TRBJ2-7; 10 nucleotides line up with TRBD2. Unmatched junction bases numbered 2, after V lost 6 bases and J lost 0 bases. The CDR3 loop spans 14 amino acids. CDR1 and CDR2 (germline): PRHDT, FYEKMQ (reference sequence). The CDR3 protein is CASRVAGGSYEQYF. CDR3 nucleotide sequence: TGTGCCAGCAGGGTAGCGGGGGGCTCCTACGAGCAGTACTTC.

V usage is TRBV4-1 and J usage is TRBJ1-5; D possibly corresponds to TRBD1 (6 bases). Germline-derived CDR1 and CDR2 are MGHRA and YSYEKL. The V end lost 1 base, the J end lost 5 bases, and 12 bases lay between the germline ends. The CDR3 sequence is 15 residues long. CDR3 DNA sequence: TGCGCCAGCAGCCAAGGGTCAGGGGAACATCAGCCCCAGCATTTT. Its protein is CASSQGSGEHQPQHF.

The CDR3: CASSPPMGTNPYEQYF. The CDR3 bases are TGTGCCAGCTCACCTCCAATGGGCACCAACCCCTACGAGCAGTACTTC. The V call is TRBV18, the J call TRBJ2-7; D is undetermined. This CDR3 is built from 16 residues. Germline CDR1 reads KGHSH; CDR2 reads LQKENI. V lost 3 bases, J lost 2 bases, and 17 bases lay in between.

The CDR3 DNA reads as TGTGCCAGCAGCTTAAGACAGCGCTCCTATAATTCACCCCTCCACTTT. Amino acid sequence: CASSLRQRSYNSPLHF. The chain combines TRBV7-2 with TRBJ1-6, with TRBD1 as a possible D gene (5 bases). Germline CDR1 reads SGHTA; CDR2 reads FQGNSA. This CDR3 spans 16 amino acids. The germline V and J ends were trimmed by 2 bases and 0 bases, with 8 bases remaining between them.

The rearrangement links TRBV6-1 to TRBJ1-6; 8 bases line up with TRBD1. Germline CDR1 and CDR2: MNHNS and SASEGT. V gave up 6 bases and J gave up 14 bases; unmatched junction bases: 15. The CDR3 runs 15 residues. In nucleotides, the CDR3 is TGTGCCAGCAGCAGATGGACAGGGACCCAAATCACCCTCCACTTT. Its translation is CASSRWTGTQITLHF.

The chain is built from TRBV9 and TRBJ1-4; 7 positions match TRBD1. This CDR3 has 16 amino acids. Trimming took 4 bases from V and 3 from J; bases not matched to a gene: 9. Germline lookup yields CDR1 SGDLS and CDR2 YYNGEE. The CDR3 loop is CASSSISGGSNEKLFF. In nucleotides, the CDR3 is TGTGCCAGCAGCTCTATATCAGGGGGATCTAATGAAAAACTGTTTTTT.

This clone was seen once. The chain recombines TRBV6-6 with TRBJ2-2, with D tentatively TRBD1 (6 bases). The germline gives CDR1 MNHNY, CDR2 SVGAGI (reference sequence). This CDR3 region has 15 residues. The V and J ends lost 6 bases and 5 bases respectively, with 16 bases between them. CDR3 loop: CASSSHKTGTGELFF. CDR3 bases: TGTGCCAGCAGCTCCCACAAGACAGGAACCGGGGAGCTGTTTTTT.

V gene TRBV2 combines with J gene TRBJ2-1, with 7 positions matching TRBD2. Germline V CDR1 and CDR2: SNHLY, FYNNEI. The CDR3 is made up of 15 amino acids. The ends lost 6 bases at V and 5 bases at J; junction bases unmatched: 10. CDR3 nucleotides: TGTGCCAGCAGCTGGGGAGGGAACTTGAACAATGAGCAGTTCTTC. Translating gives CASSWGGNLNNEQFF.